This TCR beta chain was recovered during a study of blood T cell repertoires in COVID-19. Study information: Some COVID-19 samples were acute and others convalescent; all came from the United States, Italy and Spain. T cells, B-cell-depleted T cells, or PBMCs provided the cDNA or gDNA that served as material.

Per the original methods: How many nucleated cells were present was estimated from reference gene primer amplification. Clones were sequenced by immunoSEQ multiplex PCR, and TCRdb holds only the in-frame ones, with some missing. That table furnishes V, J and clone size, whereas the DNA furnished D and trimming. The data hold some 90,000 clones, with approximately 84% observed a single time. The CDR3 runs 15 residues. J gave up 9 bases and V 0 bases, and 3 bases lay outside the gene matches. From germline, CDR1 is SGHTA and CDR2 FQGTGA. This clonotype was obtained from a man aged 55 to 70 with acute or convalescent COVID-19. The sequenced material came from peripheral blood. The V call is TRBV7-3, the J call TRBJ2-1; TRBD2 agrees at 12 bases. CDR3 protein: CASSLTRTSGTEQFF. CDR3 nucleotide sequence: TGTGCCAGCAGCTTAACAAGGACTAGCGGGACTGAGCAGTTCTTC.